This T cell receptor (beta chain) was sequenced in a study of molecular identifiers for immune sequencing clone quantification listed by TCRdb under 2018. General notes on the study: For a replicate experiment, RNA from approximately 20,000 or 100,000 naive CD8 T cells was divided into five aliquots, of which four were sequenced. CD8 T cells were used in a methods study to benchmark molecular-identifier clustering-based TCR repertoire sequencing (MIDCIRS) and TCR RNA copy counting.

This clonotype was found a few times. This receptor's antigen is unknown. The sample holds no much larger clone one base away, and base qualities are not on file. Libraries were made using PCR. Sequencing instrument: NextSeq 500. Bulk TCR libraries were prepared as previously described, using TCR primers listed in Table S5. Purification of total RNA was performed with the Qiagen AllPrep DNA/RNA kit. Reads from multiple sequencing runs of the same library were pooled before analysis. The study's own analysis went as follows. Reads were retained only if an exact TCR constant sequence was present, and the retained reads were trimmed to 150 nt and grouped according to their 12-nt molecular barcodes. Within each barcode group, reads were sub-clustered at a 15% Levenshtein threshold, and quality-weighted consensus sequences were built per RNA molecule. Non-functional sequences were excluded, and lower-count sequences lying one edit away from another sequence were also excluded. Based on fitting two negative binomial distributions, any barcode sub-cluster with under 20% of the maximum read count was discarded. TCRdb reran the public reads through fastp at Q25 and MiXCR, keeping productive beta chains. Identical CDR3 protein sequences are pooled into one entry, listed with their most common genes and DNA. These V and J calls derive from TCRdb rather than the authors' analysis. Here the sample has under 600,000 distinct CDR3 sequences; around 23% occur a single time. Under 0.85% of the sample is held by the ten biggest clonotypes.

Broad study findings and their caveats: Clones above 20 RNA copies held over 97% of molecules in CMV-specific effector cells but under 1% in naive cells. Highly expanded clone sizes could be underestimated if identical TCR molecules share a barcode. The naive libraries included spiked-in Jurkat TCR RNA (roughly 9 copies' worth), and this RNA is not part of the donor repertoire. When barcode sub-clustering was omitted, TCR diversity was inflated by chimeric consensus sequences, with chimeras reaching as high as 47%. Modeling indicated approximately 3.1 TCR RNA copies recovered per cell, compared with about ten by digital PCR, which implies a capture efficiency of 25% to 35%. Even against a background of about a million naive CD8 T cells, spiked-in Jurkat TCR RNA amounting to a single cell's worth was reported to be detectable.

Including cysteine and phenylalanine, the CDR3 has 15 amino acids. The kept DNA is CDR3 alone, 45 bases in frame from the first base. The germline ends are 12 bases apart after V is trimmed by 1 base and J by 4 bases. According to the germline V gene, CDR1 reads SNHLY and CDR2 reads FYNNEI. Naive CD8 T cell libraries were made from roughly 21,000 to 960,000 sorted cells using 10%, 30% or 50% of purified RNA. On a BD FACSAria II, naive CD8 T cells were FACS-sorted as CD8+CD4-CCR7+CD45RA+ and collected into RLT Plus buffer. Ten to eleven TCR copies' worth of Jurkat RNA were spiked into roughly 18,000-1,000,000 naive CD8 T cell samples to test detection sensitivity. Enrichment of CD8 T cells was done with RosetteSep CD8+ T Cell Enrichment Cocktail plus Ficoll-Paque, and ACK red cell lysis came afterward.

The chain uses TRBV2 and TRBJ2-3, with TRBD1 as a weak D call on 6 bases. The TCR comes from a human donor in good health. Some libraries in this study had Jurkat cell RNA spiked in. The sequencing input was naive CD8+ T cells from blood, with Jurkat cell RNA spiked in. The cell subset or site label for this specimen denotes: FACS-sorted CD8+CD4-CCR7+CD45RA+ naive T cells. At the DNA level, the sequence is TGTGCCAGCAGTGAAGTCATAGCAGGGGCAGATACGCAGTATTTT. The resulting protein is CASSEVIAGADTQYF.